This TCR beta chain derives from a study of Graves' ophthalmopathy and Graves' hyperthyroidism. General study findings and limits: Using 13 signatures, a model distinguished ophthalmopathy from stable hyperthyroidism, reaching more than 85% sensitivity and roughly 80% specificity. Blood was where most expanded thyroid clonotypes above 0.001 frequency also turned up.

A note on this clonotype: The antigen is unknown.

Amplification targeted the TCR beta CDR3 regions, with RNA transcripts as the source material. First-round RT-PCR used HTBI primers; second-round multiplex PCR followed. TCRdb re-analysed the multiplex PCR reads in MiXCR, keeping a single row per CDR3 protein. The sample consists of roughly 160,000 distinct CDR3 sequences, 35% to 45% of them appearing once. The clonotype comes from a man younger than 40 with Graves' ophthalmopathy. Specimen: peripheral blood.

CDR3 protein: CASTGTSYEQYF. In nucleotides, the CDR3 is TGTGCCAGCACCGGAACCTCCTACGAGCAGTACTTC. The chain links TRBV6-1 to TRBJ2-7; D remains ambiguous. The V end was cut by 7 bases, the J end by 0 bases, with 7 bases between. Germline values: CDR1 MNHNS, CDR2 SASEGT. The CDR3 loop spans 12 amino acids.